The clone carrying this T cell receptor (beta chain) was counted a few times. No antigen is known for it. Authors of the study amplified TCR beta CDR3 regions from RNA transcripts. The HTBI set primed first-round TCR CDR3 RT-PCR. TCRdb reprocessed the multiplex PCR reads via MiXCR and lists one record per CDR3 protein. The profile covers 500,000 to 650,000 distinct CDR3 sequences, with over 45% appearing a single time and around two fifths taken by the ten largest. These data come from a study of T cells in Graves' hyperthyroidism and ophthalmopathy. General study findings and limits: Ophthalmopathy got predicted by the model a median roughly 6.4 months before its onset. Most clonotypes expanded in thyroid above 0.001 were likewise present in blood.

This receptor was identified in an adult woman with Graves' disease, either hyperthyroidism or ophthalmopathy (not recorded which). Sequencing was performed on peripheral blood or thyroid tissue (not recorded which).

The CDR3 nucleotides read TGTGCCAGCAGTCGGACAGGGTCGGGGGCCAACGTCCTGACTTTC. It encodes CASSRTGSGANVLTF. V gene TRBV28 combines with J gene TRBJ2-6, with TRBD1 identical over 8 bases. With 5 bases clipped from V and 4 bases from J, the junction kept 4 bases outside the gene matches. Germline V gene sequence: CDR1 MDHEN, CDR2 SYDVKM. The CDR3 spans 15 residues.